The sequence of this TCR beta chain was determined in a study of T-cell reconstitution after alpha-beta-depleted transplantation in children. Broader study findings: Newly produced T cells mostly accounted for T-cell counts and diversity one year post-transplant. Elevated TCRbeta diversity at day 60 was traced, in some patients, to surviving recipient T cells and thymic progenitors.

Germline V gives CDR1 MGHDK, CDR2 SYGVNS. Trimming left V 0 bases short and J 8 bases short, with 14 bases between. There are 15 residues in the CDR3. A library of TCRbeta sequences, prepared with unique molecular identifiers, was generated. TCRdb used MiXCR to reprocess the PCR reads, holding one entry per CDR3 protein. The profile shows about 420,000 distinct CDR3 sequences, 15% to 20% of them singletons. For this clonotype: Its antigen is currently unknown.

The sequence was obtained from a boy less than two years old who had a stem cell transplant for Wiskott-Aldrich syndrome, so the T cells may come from the graft donor. The chain links TRBV25-1 to TRBJ2-4; TRBD1 is a possible D gene (7 bases). This sample comprised PBMCs, mostly from graft donor cells, obtained 360 days after TCRalphabeta/CD19-depleted stem cell transplant. In DNA form, the CDR3 reads TGTGCCAGCAGTGAATACCCAGGGGGGACGGACATTCAGTACTTC. It is translated as CASSEYPGGTDIQYF.